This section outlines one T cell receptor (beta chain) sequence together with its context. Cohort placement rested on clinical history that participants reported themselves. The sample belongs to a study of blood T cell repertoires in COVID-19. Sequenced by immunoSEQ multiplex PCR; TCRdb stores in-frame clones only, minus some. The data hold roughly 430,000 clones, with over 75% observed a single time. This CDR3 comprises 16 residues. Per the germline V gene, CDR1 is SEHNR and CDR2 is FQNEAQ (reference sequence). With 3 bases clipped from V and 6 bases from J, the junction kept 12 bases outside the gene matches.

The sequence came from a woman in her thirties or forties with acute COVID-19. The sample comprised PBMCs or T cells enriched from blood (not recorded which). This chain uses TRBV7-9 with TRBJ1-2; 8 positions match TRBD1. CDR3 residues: CASSFYLGQGKDGYTF. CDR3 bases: TGTGCCAGCAGCTTTTACTTAGGACAGGGAAAAGATGGCTACACCTTC.